This TCR beta chain was sequenced in a study of early T cells in non-severe SARS-CoV-2 infection (dated by TCRdb to about 2021). The study in broad terms: TCR sequencing used bulk RNA from unsorted whole blood, so alpha and beta chains could not be paired. Broader findings and caveats from the paper: VDJdb matching was skewed toward anti-spike CD8 responses, so virus-specific expansions were likely underestimated and private and CD4 specificities were missed.

The study was a case-control design nested within a healthcare worker cohort in London, UK, with weekly nasopharyngeal swab PCR tests and blood sampling. Healthcare workers were enrolled in the week of the UK lockdown, from 23 to 31 March 2020, and were followed every week for up to about 15 weeks. The sample holds a few counts of this clonotype. Its recognized antigen is unknown. No much larger clonotype is one base removed from it; base qualities were not supplied. Libraries were built with 5' RACE. These reads were obtained on a NextSeq 500. In the TCR library protocol, unique molecular identifiers were attached to individual cDNA molecules to correct for PCR bias and sequencing error. Both TCR alpha and beta chains were sequenced, and tight co-correlation was observed between alpha and beta sequence abundances in each sample. In the authors' own workflow: V gene, J gene and CDR3 annotation of TCR sequences was performed with Decombinator V4. TCRs were defined as expanded if a significant change between any two time points was detected under a Poisson model with p below 0.0001. TCR abundances were normalised to the total number of TCRs sequenced per sample and expressed as counts per million. MAIT TCRs were defined by TRAV1-2 paired with TRAJ12, TRAJ20 or TRAJ33, and iNKT TCRs by TRAV10 paired with TRAJ18. VDJdb, accessed 1 November 2021, was searched for CMV, EBV and SARS-CoV-2 annotated TCRs, with TCRs annotated for multiple antigens excluded. TCRdb trimmed the raw reads at Q25, called clones with MiXCR and kept productive beta chains. Merged by CDR3 protein, the rows form single entries marked with the most common genes and DNA. TCRdb, not the original authors, processed these V and J calls. The sample profile shows some 98,000 distinct CDR3 sequences; approximately 16% of them were found once. The leading ten clones occupy 1.3% of the sample.

V loses 3 bases of germline sequence and J loses 2 bases, and the interval between the two ends is 10 bases. As encoded in the germline V gene (reference sequence), CDR1 is LNHDA while CDR2 is SQIVND. Its CDR3 holds 14 amino acids, cysteine through phenylalanine. The sequence is cut down to CDR3 DNA, 42 bases in frame from base 1. This receptor was taken from an adult who was a healthcare worker with PCR-confirmed SARS-CoV-2 infection or an uninfected control (not recorded which). The chain uses TRBV19 and TRBJ1-2; no D segment can be confidently identified. Sequencing input: whole blood. The DNA sequence is TGTGCCAGTAGTATGCACAGCAAGAACTATGGCTACACCTTC. Translated, it gives CASSMHSKNYGYTF.